The 25 T cell receptor beta chains presented below share a single source sample, sequenced in a study of response to subunit inactivated influenza vaccine (dated by TCRdb to the late 2010s). The receptor library was made with RT-PCR. Sequencer: Illumina HiSeq 2500. TCRdb reran the public reads through fastp at Q25 and MiXCR, keeping productive beta chains. When rows share a CDR3 protein, they turn into one entry using the most common DNA and genes. The sample table records hundreds of thousands of distinct CDR3 sequences; around a sixth of these occur just once. The top ten constitute approximately 11% of the sample. Sequenced material: PBMCs from blood, taken around 5 days after vaccination. The receptor source for this set is a man between 50 and 59 years old who received an inactivated influenza vaccine. Donor details come from another sample of the same person, matched by shared clones.

The chain links TRBV5-1 to TRBJ2-6, with TRBD1 matching over 7 bases. The germline gives CDR1 SGHRS, CDR2 YFSETQ. The CDR3 totals 18 residues. V lost 5 bases to trimming and J lost 1 base; unmatched junction nucleotides: 12. CDR3 nucleotides: TGCGCCAGCAGGCGACAGGGCGGGCTGGCTTCTGGGGCCAACGTCCTGACTTTC. Protein sequence: CASRRQGGLASGANVLTF.

This clonotype was seen ten or more times. V usage is TRBV7-2 and J usage is TRBJ1-2, with no clear D. V was shortened by 4 bases and J by 2 bases, with 11 bases between the two germline ends. The CDR3 has 14 amino acids. Germline CDR1 reads SGHTA; CDR2 reads FQGNSA. The CDR3 reads CASSSPPRNYGYTF. The DNA of the CDR3 is TGTGCCAGCAGCTCACCCCCCCGGAACTATGGCTACACCTTC.

This clonotype has a handful of counts. The CDR3 DNA reads as TGCGCCAGCACCTCGGGGGGCCCTTCGAACACTGAAGCTTTCTTT. This codes for CASTSGGPSNTEAFF. This chain connects TRBV5-1 to TRBJ1-1; perhaps TRBD1 as D (6 bases). The V end lost 6 bases, the J end lost 1 base, and 16 bases lay between the germline ends. Germline V CDR1 and CDR2: SGHRS, YFSETQ. This CDR3 comprises 15 residues.

CDR3 sequence (DNA): TGTGCCAGCAGAACAGATCGCAGGGGGCACGACAATGAGCAGTTCTTC. Protein: CASRTDRRGHDNEQFF. This chain uses TRBV6-1 with TRBJ2-1; 8 positions match TRBD1. This CDR3 has 16 amino acids. CDR1 is MNHNS, CDR2 SASEGT, per germline. V shed 6 bases and J 5 bases; nucleotides not matched to a gene: 12.

The V and J genes are TRBV5-1 and TRBJ2-1; D ambiguous. This CDR3 has 12 amino acids. The V gene's germline CDR1 is SGHRS and CDR2 YFSETQ. V dropped 2 bases and J dropped 8 bases, with 8 bases sitting between them. The CDR3 DNA follows: TGCGCCAGCAGCTTTAGGTGGGATGAGCAGTTCTTC. It is translated as CASSFRWDEQFF.

This clonotype was counted at least ten times. The chain couples TRBV7-8 to TRBJ2-1; D is undetermined. The CDR3 is 16 residues long. Germline V gene lookup returns CDR1 SGHVS and CDR2 FQNEAQ. The V end was cut by 5 bases, the J end by 0 bases, with 14 bases between. CDR3 sequence (DNA): TGTGCCAGCAGCGCCGTCTTAATGAGCTCCTACAATGAGCAGTTCTTC. It encodes CASSAVLMSSYNEQFF.

V usage is TRBV4-2 and J usage is TRBJ2-7; TRBD2 agrees at 10 bases. From germline, CDR1 is LGHNA and CDR2 YNFKEQ. Germline trimming cut 1 base from V and 1 base from J; bases unmatched to any gene: 4. The CDR3 contains 16 residues. The CDR3 region is CASSQVSSGGSYEQYF. Written as DNA, the CDR3 is TGTGCCAGCAGCCAAGTCAGTAGCGGGGGGTCCTACGAGCAGTACTTC.

This clonotype was seen more than once but under ten times. The rearrangement joins TRBV27 to TRBJ1-2; 7 bases fit TRBD1. The CDR3 contains 13 residues. Germline values: CDR1 MNHEY, CDR2 SMNVEV (reference sequence). V lost 2 bases, J lost 5 bases, and 2 bases stayed unmatched. The CDR3 DNA follows: TGTGCCAGCAGTTTAGCGACAGGGTATGGCTACACCTTC. This encodes CASSLATGYGYTF.

The chain uses TRBV20-1 and TRBJ1-4; possibly TRBD1 for D (6 bases). The germline gives CDR1 DFQATT, CDR2 SNEGSKA (reference sequence). The CDR3 has 13 residues. Trimming took 6 bases from V and 3 from J, leaving 11 bases between them. This CDR3 is CSAGGAANEKLFF. CDR3 sequence (DNA): TGCAGTGCGGGGGGGGCGGCTAATGAAAAACTGTTTTTT.

This clonotype appeared a few times. This chain connects TRBV6-2 or TRBV6-3 to TRBJ1-1, with TRBD1 as a possible D gene (5 bases). CDR3 length: 18 residues. The germline gives CDR1 MNHEY, CDR2 SVGEGT. Between the trimmed V and J ends, which lost 2 bases and 1 base, there was a span of 20 bases. CDR3 DNA: TGTGCCAGCAGTTACGACAGCAGCATATTAACCGAGAACACTGAAGCTTTCTTT. Encoded protein: CASSYDSSILTENTEAFF.

The rearrangement links TRBV12-3 or TRBV12-4 to TRBJ1-2, with 7 bases that match TRBD1. After removal of 3 bases from V and 5 bases from J, the junction contained 6 bases not matched to a gene. The CDR3 contains 14 residues. The CDR3 protein is CASSFGRGWYGYTF. CDR3 DNA sequence: TGTGCCAGCAGTTTTGGCAGGGGGTGGTATGGCTACACCTTC.

This clonotype was seen only a few times. This chain connects TRBV20-1 to TRBJ1-2, with 12 bases that match TRBD1. The CDR3 sequence is 13 residues long. Germline loops: CDR1 DFQATT, CDR2 SNEGSKA (reference sequence). The V segment lost 6 bases and the J segment 7 bases; nucleotides outside the gene matches: 6. CDR3 protein: CSAAGQGALGYTF. The CDR3 nucleotides read TGCAGTGCCGCGGGACAGGGGGCACTTGGCTACACCTTC.

This clonotype has more than one count but fewer than ten. The chain has TRBV12-3 or TRBV12-4 and TRBJ2-5; 8 bases line up with TRBD1. J lost 5 bases, V lost 1 base, and 3 bases had no gene match. This CDR3 is built from 14 residues. In nucleotides, the CDR3 is TGTGCCAGCAGTTTAGTCACAGGGGGGGAGACCCAGTACTTC. This codes for CASSLVTGGETQYF.

This clonotype was seen a few times. The chain joins TRBV10-2 to TRBJ1-4; maybe TRBD1 (5 bases). This CDR3 is built from 14 residues. Trimming removed 3 bases from V and 7 bases from J, with 12 bases in between. CDR1 is WSHSY and CDR2 is SAAADI in the germline V gene. The CDR3 DNA follows: TGCGCCAGCAGTGAAGCAGGGAGGGGTGAAAAACTGTTTTTT. Translating it yields CASSEAGRGEKLFF.

This clonotype has just a few counts. The V gene is TRBV20-1, the J gene TRBJ2-1; D might be TRBD2 (6 bases). Germline V gene lookup returns CDR1 DFQATT and CDR2 SNEGSKA (reference sequence). The CDR3 totals 15 residues. V lost 0 bases to trimming and J lost 7 bases, with 16 bases between them. DNA for the CDR3: TGCAGTGCTAGAGAGGGAGCGGGCATTTTTAATGAGCAGTTCTTC. Translating gives CSAREGAGIFNEQFF.

This clonotype was detected a few times. The genes are TRBV7-3 and TRBJ2-1; TRBD2 might be the D (5 bases). This CDR3 is built from 13 residues. The germline V gene has CDR1 SGHTA and CDR2 FQGTGA. V was cut by 5 bases and J by 5 bases, with 10 bases left in between. The CDR3 DNA follows: TGTGCCAGCAGCCCCCCCGGGGACAATGAGCAGTTCTTC. Amino acid sequence: CASSPPGDNEQFF.

This clonotype was counted between two and nine times. This CDR3 is CASSYSRNTGSPLHF. The CDR3 bases are TGTGCCAGCAGTTACTCACGCAATACGGGTTCACCCCTCCACTTT. The V gene is TRBV6-5, the J gene TRBJ1-6; D not resolved. V lost 0 bases and J 9 bases, leaving 12 bases between the germline ends. The CDR3 length is 15 residues. CDR1 is MNHEY and CDR2 is SVGAGI in the germline V gene.

The chain recombines TRBV6-1 with TRBJ1-4, with TRBD1 identical over 10 bases. This CDR3 is 17 amino acids long. V shed 6 bases, J shed 0 bases, and the junction held 7 bases outside the gene matches. Germline CDR1 reads MNHNS; CDR2 reads SASEGT. The CDR3 DNA is TGTGCCAGCAGCAAGGACAGGGGGTTTTCAACTAATGAAAAACTGTTTTTT. Its translation: CASSKDRGFSTNEKLFF.

This clonotype was found a few times. This chain connects TRBV27 to TRBJ1-2; D remains ambiguous. Looked up from germline, CDR1 is MNHEY and CDR2 is SMNVEV (reference sequence). Trimming cost V 6 bases and J 6 bases, with 17 bases left between them. The CDR3 is made up of 14 amino acids. CDR3 sequence (DNA): TGTGCCAGCAGGAGCGAGACCCGACCCCATGGCTACACCTTC. Residues: CASRSETRPHGYTF.

The rearrangement uses TRBV30 and TRBJ1-1; D not resolved. The germline CDR1 and CDR2 sequences are GTSNPN and SVGIG (reference sequence). CDR3 length equals 15 residues. Trimming stripped 3 bases from V and 0 bases from J, with 14 bases between. This CDR3 is CAWRKEHIMNTEAFF. The CDR3 nucleotides read TGTGCCTGGAGGAAAGAACATATCATGAACACTGAAGCTTTCTTT.

A few counts support this clonotype. J is TRBJ2-7 and V is TRBV25-1; 10 bases are a match to TRBD2. The CDR3 loop spans 14 amino acids. Trimming cost V 7 bases and J 1 base; bases outside gene matches: 4. Germline lookup yields CDR1 MGHDK and CDR2 SYGVNS. CDR3 nucleotides: TGTGCCAGCAAGGAGCGGGGGGGATCCTACGAGCAGTACTTC. Its protein is CASKERGGSYEQYF.

This clonotype was detected many times. This chain connects TRBV7-2 to TRBJ2-7, with a possible D match to TRBD1 (5 bases). Germline V gene data show CDR1 as SGHTA and CDR2 as FQGNSA. The V end was cut by 3 bases, the J end by 3 bases, with 6 bases between. The CDR3 sequence is 12 residues long. The CDR3 DNA reads as TGTGCCAGCAGCTTCCAGGGCTACGAGCAGTACTTC. Amino acid sequence: CASSFQGYEQYF.

A few counts support this clonotype. This rearrangement joins TRBV28 to TRBJ2-1, with 8 bases fitting TRBD2. The junction had 17 bases not matched to a gene; V was cut back by 4 bases and J by 9 bases. This CDR3 has 17 amino acids. CDR1 is MDHEN, CDR2 SYDVKM, per germline. The CDR3 sequence is CASSSNPGLGRQSEQFF. The DNA of the CDR3 is TGTGCCAGCAGTTCAAACCCGGGACTAGGTAGACAAAGTGAGCAGTTCTTC.

The J gene is TRBJ2-7, the V gene TRBV6-2 or TRBV6-3; D not resolved. Trimming stripped 7 bases from V and 7 bases from J, with 11 bases between. CDR1 is MNHEY and CDR2 is SVGEGT in the germline V gene. There are 11 residues in the CDR3. The CDR3 protein is CASINHGEQYF. The CDR3, as DNA: TGTGCCAGCATTAACCACGGGGAGCAGTACTTC.

This chain joins TRBV7-2 and TRBJ2-5; TRBD1 might be the D (5 bases). Germline-derived CDR1 and CDR2 are SGHTA and FQGNSA. The CDR3 has 14 amino acids. V gave up 4 bases and J gave up 5 bases, with 14 bases separating them. CDR3 in amino acids: CASSSMAGRETQYF. In DNA form, the CDR3 reads TGTGCCAGCAGCTCGATGGCAGGGCGGGAGACCCAGTACTTC.